This is a list of T cell receptor beta chains from one sample in a study of control samples from healthy donors and cancer patients. This table comes from immunoSEQ multiplex PCR, and its TCRdb copy is limited to in-frame clones, with some not included. The data show approximately 90,000 clones, about 88% seen once. The sample comprised blood. These receptors were obtained from a woman between 65 and 79 years old in good health. Both conserved end residues are part of each CDR3. D genes are given only for firm matches. Expanded clones are given a class, and other clones once, few, many or no size at all.

clone size	V gene	D gene	J gene	CDR3 DNA	CDR3 protein
.	TRBV6-2/TRBV6-3	.	TRBJ1-2	TGTGCCAGCAGTACCACAGGACGGGCCTATGGCTACACCTTC	CASSTTGRAYGYTF
once	TRBV10-1	.	TRBJ1-6	TGCGCCAGCAACGACGCTAATAATTCACCCCTCCACTTT	CASNDANNSPLHF
.	TRBV2	.	TRBJ2-7	TGTGCCAGCAGTTCCCAGACCCCCTACGAGCAGTACTTC	CASSSQTPYEQYF
.	TRBV5-1	TRBD2	TRBJ2-5	TGCGCCAGCAGCGGGGAGATTAGCGGGAGCGCAGAGACCCAGTACTTC	CASSGEISGSAETQYF
.	TRBV20-1	TRBD2	TRBJ2-1	TGCAGTGCTACCCTAGCGGCAGAGCAGTTCTTC	CSATLAAEQFF
.	TRBV19	.	TRBJ1-2	TGTGCCAGTAGAGTGGGGGGAGCGAATGGCTACACCTTC	CASRVGGANGYTF
.	TRBV6-2/TRBV6-3	.	TRBJ2-1	TGTGCCAGCAGTTACTCGGCCCCTGGCTCCTACAATGAGCAGTTCTTC	CASSYSAPGSYNEQFF
.	TRBV27	TRBD1	TRBJ1-2	TGTGCCAGCAGTCCCGACAGGGATGGCTACACCTTC	CASSPDRDGYTF
.	TRBV5-1	.	TRBJ2-1	TGCGCCAGCAGCTCTACCGATCGGGGGTTAACCTACAATGAGCAGTTCTTC	CASSSTDRGLTYNEQFF
.	TRBV9	.	TRBJ2-5	TGTGCCAGCAGCCCCGCTCTGGGGCAAACCCAGTACTTC	CASSPALGQTQYF
.	TRBV19	.	TRBJ1-1	TGTGCCAGTAGTAATACGGGGGCTATCGGCACTGAAGCTTTCTTT	CASSNTGAIGTEAFF
.	TRBV15	.	TRBJ1-3	TGTGCCACCAGCCCGCCGAGGGTGAACTCTGGAAACACCATATATTTT	CATSPPRVNSGNTIYF
.	TRBV7-2	TRBD1	TRBJ2-7	TGTGCCAGCAGCTTCAGGGGGCTAGGGGGTGTCGAGCAGTACTTC	CASSFRGLGGVEQYF
.	TRBV7-8	.	TRBJ2-7	TGTGCCAGCAGCCCCCGTGGCTCCTACGAGCAGTACTTC	CASSPRGSYEQYF
.	TRBV9	TRBD2	TRBJ2-3	TGTGCCAGCAGCCCGACTAGCGGCGGCACAGATACGCAGTATTTT	CASSPTSGGTDTQYF
.	TRBV5-4	.	TRBJ1-1	TGTGCCAGCACCCACGCGTCCCAGAACACTGAAGCTTTCTTT	CASTHASQNTEAFF
.	TRBV19	.	TRBJ2-2	TGTGCCAGTAGTATAGAGGGGAACACCGGGGAGCTGTTTTTT	CASSIEGNTGELFF
.	TRBV2	.	TRBJ2-2	TGTGCCAGCAGTGTTCGACAGATCTCGTCCGGGGAGCTGTTTTTT	CASSVRQISSGELFF
.	TRBV12-3/TRBV12-4	.	TRBJ2-5	TGTGCCAGCAGTTTGGGAGGCGAAGAGACCCAGTACTTC	CASSLGGEETQYF
.	TRBV15	TRBD2	TRBJ2-3	TGTGCCACCAGCAGAGGGGAGCTTAGCGGGGGGGCTGATACGCAGTATTTT	CATSRGELSGGADTQYF
.	TRBV5-4	.	TRBJ1-1	TGTGCCAGCAGCGCCGGGGGTTTGGTGAACACTGAAGCTTTCTTT	CASSAGGLVNTEAFF
.	TRBV19	.	TRBJ1-1	TGTGCCAGTAGTCCCTCTATGAGAGGGGAGGTCCCCGGAGCTTTCTTT	CASSPSMRGEVPGAFF
.	TRBV11-2	.	TRBJ2-7	TGTGCCAGCAGCTTGCGGAACGAGCAGTACTTC	CASSLRNEQYF
.	TRBV9	TRBD1	TRBJ1-3	TGTGCCAGCAGCGTTACAGGGGGGAGCGGAAACACCATATATTTT	CASSVTGGSGNTIYF
.	TRBV25-1	.	TRBJ2-7	TGTGCCAGCACTCGTGGGGGATCCTACGAGCAGTACTTC	CASTRGGSYEQYF
.	TRBV6-5	TRBD1	TRBJ2-7	TGTGCCAGCAACGGAGGACAGGGAGCAGACGAGCAGTACTTC	CASNGGQGADEQYF
.	TRBV2	.	TRBJ1-5	TGTGCCAGCCTCCCCGGGTGGCCTTATAGCAATCAGCCCCAGCATTTT	CASLPGWPYSNQPQHF
.	TRBV6-5	TRBD1	TRBJ1-4	TGTGCCAGTCAGACAGGGGATACCGAAAAACTGTTTTTT	CASQTGDTEKLFF
.	TRBV5-1	.	TRBJ2-7	TGCGCCAGCAGCCTCAATAGGGCTTGGCCCTACGAGCAGTACTTC	CASSLNRAWPYEQYF
.	TRBV6-1	.	TRBJ2-5	TGTGCCAGCAGTGAGCTGTACCAAGAGACCCAGTACTTC	CASSELYQETQYF
few	TRBV28	TRBD1	TRBJ1-3	TGTGCCAGCAGTTTAGACAGGGGATGGGGAAACACCATATATTTT	CASSLDRGWGNTIYF
.	TRBV25-1	.	TRBJ1-3	TGTGCCAGCAGTGAATCATCTGGAAACACCATATATTTT	CASSESSGNTIYF
.	TRBV6-5	.	TRBJ2-5	TGTGCCAGCACGGAGGAGACCCAGTACTTC	CASTEETQYF
.	TRBV7-3	.	TRBJ1-6	TGTGCCAGCAGCTTAGGGCGGGTTAATTCACCCCTCCACTTT	CASSLGRVNSPLHF
.	TRBV12-3/TRBV12-4	TRBD1	TRBJ1-1	TGTGCCAGCAGGGCGACAGGGAAAGCTTTCTTT	CASRATGKAFF
.	TRBV5-5	.	TRBJ2-1	TGTGCCAGCAGCTCCCCGAGGGAGGAAATTTACAATGAGCAGTTCTTC	CASSSPREEIYNEQFF
.	TRBV4-3	.	TRBJ2-5	TGCGCCAGCAGCCCAAGGGCCTCCGGGACCCAGTACTTC	CASSPRASGTQYF
.	TRBV5-1	TRBD1	TRBJ1-1	TGCGCCAGCAGATCGGGACAGCCGAACACTGAAGCTTTCTTT	CASRSGQPNTEAFF
.	TRBV5-1	TRBD2	TRBJ2-3	TGCGCCAGCAGCAAAATCCCCGAGACTAGCGTGTCAGATACGCAGTATTTT	CASSKIPETSVSDTQYF
once	TRBV9	.	TRBJ2-7	TGTGCCAGCAGCGTAGACCTAGGGAACTCCTACGAGCAGTACTTC	CASSVDLGNSYEQYF
.	TRBV25-1	.	TRBJ1-2	TGTGCCAGCATGGGAGGGGTGGAAGGCTACACCTTC	CASMGGVEGYTF
.	TRBV30	.	TRBJ1-2	TGTGCCTGGAGTCCCGGGACCGGTTGGTATGGCTACACCTTC	CAWSPGTGWYGYTF
.	TRBV2	TRBD2	TRBJ2-5	TGTGCCAGCAGTACACGGACTAGCGGCAAGAGAACCCAGTACTTC	CASSTRTSGKRTQYF
.	TRBV5-1	TRBD2	TRBJ2-1	TGCGCCAGCAGCCCCGCTGGGGGGGGTAATGAGCAGTTCTTC	CASSPAGGGNEQFF
.	TRBV5-1	TRBD2	TRBJ2-2	TGCGCCAGCAGCTTGGATGGTAGCGGGAGTTCTACCGGGGAGCTGTTTTTT	CASSLDGSGSSTGELFF
.	TRBV9	.	TRBJ2-3	TGTGCCAGCAGCGGAGGGCTTCAAAGGACACAAGATACGCAGTATTTT	CASSGGLQRTQDTQYF
.	TRBV6-6	TRBD2	TRBJ2-7	TGTGCCAGCAGTTACGAGATAGCGGGCTACGAGCAGTACTTC	CASSYEIAGYEQYF
.	TRBV2	TRBD1	TRBJ1-5	TGTGCCAGCAGTGAAGCGGGGGACAGTCGGCAGCCCCAGCATTTT	CASSEAGDSRQPQHF
.	TRBV12-3/TRBV12-4	TRBD1	TRBJ1-2	TGTGCCAGCAGCCAAACAGGGGGGGGTGGCTACACCTTC	CASSQTGGGGYTF
.	TRBV4-1	.	TRBJ2-1	TGCGCCAGCAGCCAAGATCCGATAGGAAATGAGCAGTTCTTC	CASSQDPIGNEQFF
few	TRBV7-2	TRBD2	TRBJ2-7	TGTGCCAGCAGCCTTACTAGCGGGAGCTCCGAGCAGTACTTC	CASSLTSGSSEQYF